This TCR beta chain was obtained from a study of OX40 agonist ivuxolimab in advanced cancers. Study-level results: Antigen specificity of clonally expanded peripheral T cells was not established.

Concerning this clone: Its antigen is unknown.

Per the germline V gene, CDR1 is SGHVS and CDR2 is FNYEAQ. V was trimmed by 1 base and J by 6 bases, leaving 12 bases between them. This CDR3 has 14 amino acids. The repertoire was sequenced with immunoSEQ multiplex PCR; TCRdb's copy has only in-frame clones and lacks some. The table lists around 64,000 clones, 87% of them singletons. This chain connects TRBV7-6 to TRBJ1-2; D is possibly TRBD1 (6 bases). This clonotype originated in an adult with an advanced solid tumor such as melanoma, head and neck, liver or kidney cancer. This specimen was CD4+ or CD8+ T cells sorted from blood, taken in a trial of the OX40 agonist ivuxolimab. CDR3 residues: CASSLVRGEDGYTF. The CDR3 region has the DNA TGTGCCAGCAGCTTAGTGAGGGGGGAGGATGGCTACACCTTC.